This entry lists 25 T cell receptor beta chains sequenced from one sample in a study of spatial heterogeneity in lung cancer. Regarding time point: sample taken at primary tumor resection. Each CDR3 protein gets one entry after TCRdb re-called the 5' RACE reads with MiXCR. Altogether over 5,500 distinct CDR3 sequences are present, roughly 18% being singletons, with the ten largest covering about a sixth. Here the sequenced sample was normal lung tissue next to the tumor, taken at surgery. Source of these receptors: a male donor with early-stage non-small cell lung cancer.

This clonotype was picked up a small number of times. The CDR3 coding sequence is TGTGCCAGCAGCTCCGGGACTAGCGGTTTTGGTGAGCAGTTCTTC. This encodes CASSSGTSGFGEQFF. V and J are TRBV6-2 or TRBV6-3 and TRBJ2-1; TRBD2 matches 11 bases. V was clipped by 6 bases and J by 9 bases; unmatched bases: 10. Germline CDR1 reads MNHEY; CDR2 reads SVGEGT. This CDR3 contains 15 residues.

The chain joins TRBV19 to TRBJ2-5; no clear D. Germline V CDR1 and CDR2: LNHDA, SQIVND (reference sequence). The CDR3 length is 14 residues. The V and J ends lost 7 bases and 1 base respectively, with 13 bases between them. CDR3 in DNA: TGTGCCAGTACCGACCTAGGAGCCCAAGAGACCCAGTACTTC. Translation gives CASTDLGAQETQYF.

By its share, this clonotype is medium-sized. The chain has TRBV7-2 and TRBJ2-7; 10 bases match TRBD2. Germline loops: CDR1 SGHTA, CDR2 FQGNSA. V lost 3 bases, J lost 5 bases, and 13 bases stayed unmatched. The CDR3 is made up of 17 amino acids. The CDR3 reads CASSFGGSGRMRDEQYF. CDR3 DNA: TGTGCCAGCAGCTTTGGTGGTAGCGGGAGGATGCGCGACGAGCAGTACTTC.

This clonotype is medium-sized within its sample. The chain uses TRBV3-1 and TRBJ2-1; 12 nucleotides agree with TRBD2. Germline V lookup: CDR1 LGHDT, CDR2 YNNKEL (reference sequence). CDR3 size: 16 residues. The J segment lost 3 bases and the V segment lost 6 bases, leaving 6 bases of the junction unmatched. CDR3 coding DNA: TGTGCCAGCAGTCGACTAGCGGGAGAGAACTACAATGAGCAGTTCTTC. Its translation is CASSRLAGENYNEQFF.

CDR3 sequence (DNA): TGTGCCAGCAGCCCAACTAGCGGGGACAACACCGGGGAGCTGTTTTTT. This codes for CASSPTSGDNTGELFF. The chain has TRBV7-9 and TRBJ2-2; TRBD2 matches 10 bases. Germline V gene lookup returns CDR1 SEHNR and CDR2 FQNEAQ (reference sequence). V lost 5 bases and J lost 2; bases outside the gene matches: 5. The CDR3 has 16 amino acids.

This clonotype occurred many times. The chain employs TRBV6-1 and TRBJ1-1; D might be TRBD1 (5 bases). This CDR3 is 15 amino acids long. The V end lost 4 bases, the J end lost 4 bases, and 16 bases lay between the germline ends. Germline-derived CDR1 and CDR2 are MNHNS and SASEGT. This CDR3 is CASSAGPTGGTEAFF. CDR3 coding DNA: TGTGCCAGCAGTGCAGGGCCCACGGGAGGCACTGAAGCTTTCTTT.

The chain employs TRBV28 and TRBJ1-4; D possibly corresponds to TRBD1 (6 bases). This CDR3 has 14 residues. CDR1 MDHEN and CDR2 SYDVKM come from the germline V gene. The V gene lost 6 bases and the J gene lost 6 bases, with 14 bases spanning the gap. The CDR3 sequence: CASSHRDNYEKLFF. As DNA, the CDR3 is TGTGCCAGCAGCCACAGGGACAACTATGAAAAACTGTTTTTT.

This clonotype was detected a few times. V usage is TRBV15 and J usage is TRBJ2-2; D uncertain. Trimming took 4 bases from V and 2 from J, leaving 2 bases between them. The CDR3 sequence is 12 residues long. In germline, CDR1 is LNHNV, CDR2 YYDKDF (reference sequence). Here the CDR3 DNA reads TGTGCCACCAGCAAAAACACCGGGGAGCTGTTTTTT. It translates to CATSKNTGELFF.

This clonotype has just a few counts. The V gene is TRBV7-2, the J gene TRBJ2-1; no clear D gene. This CDR3 spans 15 amino acids. CDR1 and CDR2 from the germline V gene are SGHTA and FQGNSA. V was trimmed by 3 bases and J by 3 bases, leaving 12 bases between them. CDR3 coding DNA: TGTGCCAGCAGCTTCTGCCCGGCAGTCTACAATGAGCAGTTCTTC. It is translated as CASSFCPAVYNEQFF.

This clonotype was observed once. The chain recombines TRBV5-6 with TRBJ2-7, with no clear D. The V end lost 3 bases, the J end lost 3 bases, and 7 bases lay between the germline ends. CDR3 length equals 12 residues. Germline CDR1 and CDR2: SGHDT and YYEEEE. This CDR3 is CASSSRNYEQYF. The CDR3 bases are TGTGCCAGCAGCTCAAGGAACTACGAGCAGTACTTC.

The chain couples TRBV30 to TRBJ2-1; possibly TRBD2 for D (6 bases). The V end lost 2 bases, the J end lost 4 bases, and 15 bases lay between the germline ends. The CDR3 is 15 amino acids. CDR1 GTSNPN and CDR2 SVGIG come from the germline V gene (reference sequence). In DNA form, the CDR3 reads TGTGCCTGGAGTACGTGGGAGGTTGGTTACAATGAGCAGTTCTTC. Protein product: CAWSTWEVGYNEQFF.

The chain carries TRBV20-1 and TRBJ2-7; 10 positions agree with TRBD2. The germline CDR1 and CDR2 sequences are DFQATT and SNEGSKA (reference sequence). CDR3 length: 13 residues. CDR3 loop: CSDRGTSVGEQYF. The CDR3 coding sequence is TGCAGCGACCGTGGGACTAGCGTCGGAGAGCAGTACTTC.

This clonotype is medium-sized in the sample. An end of the junction differs from the germline gene, which may be a read error. The chain carries TRBV5-6 and TRBJ2-7; 9 bases agree with TRBD2. This CDR3 has 15 amino acids. The germline V gene encodes CDR1 SGHDT and CDR2 YYEEEE. The DNA of the CDR3 is TGTGCCAGCACCTTGCCCTTAGCGGGAGCGGGAGAGCAGTACTTC. This encodes CASTLPLAGAGEQYF.

This clonotype was observed a few times. This rearrangement joins TRBV20-1 to TRBJ2-7; the D gene is possibly TRBD2 (5 bases). The CDR3 totals 15 residues. With 0 bases removed from V and 2 bases from J, the gap between germline ends came to 14 bases. Germline assignment: CDR1 DFQATT and CDR2 SNEGSKA (reference sequence). CDR3 sequence (DNA): TGCAGTGCTAGAGATAGGACCCAGCGGCCCTACGAGCAGTACTTC. Translating gives CSARDRTQRPYEQYF.

This clonotype appeared a few times. This rearrangement joins TRBV5-1 to TRBJ2-3; the D gene is possibly TRBD2 (5 bases). Germline-derived CDR1 and CDR2 are SGHRS and YFSETQ. V lost 4 bases to trimming and J lost 2 bases, with 14 bases between them. The CDR3 has 15 amino acids. DNA of the CDR3: TGCGCCAGCAGCCGAGCGGACGGCTCCACAGATACGCAGTATTTT. It encodes CASSRADGSTDTQYF.

By sample fraction, this clonotype is medium-sized (0.01 to 0.1%). The gene calls are TRBV20-1 and TRBJ2-5; D remains ambiguous. Deletions cut 5 bases from V and 5 bases from J, with 15 bases between. CDR1 and CDR2 from the germline V gene are DFQATT and SNEGSKA (reference sequence). The CDR3 length is 13 residues. CDR3 in DNA: TGCAGTGCTTCGAGCACTACAGAGGAGACCCAGTACTTC. The encoded protein is CSASSTTEETQYF.

This clonotype was found a few times. CDR3 coding DNA: TGTGCCAGCAGCTTAGCAGACGCCCTGGGCGAGCAGTACTTC. Translated, it gives CASSLADALGEQYF. The chain has TRBV7-6 and TRBJ2-7, with no clear D. The V and J ends lost 0 bases and 6 bases respectively, with 12 bases between them. The germline V gene encodes CDR1 SGHVS and CDR2 FNYEAQ. The CDR3 is 14 residues long. Full variable domain (outside the CDR3, taken from reference TRBV7-6 and TRBJ2-7): GAGVSQSPRYKVTKRGQDVALRCDPISGHVSLYWYRQALGQGPEFLTYFNYEAQQDKSGLPNDRFSAERPEGSISTLTIQRTEQRDSAMYRCASSLADALGEQYFGPGTRLTVT.

The rearrangement links TRBV11-2 to TRBJ2-7, with 7 nucleotides matching TRBD1. The CDR3 has 16 residues. Germline CDR1 SGHAT, CDR2 FQNNGV. The trim removed 4 bases at V and 2 bases at J, leaving 11 bases unmatched. CDR3 loop: CASSSLGQDATYEQYF. The DNA for the CDR3 is TGTGCCAGCAGCTCCCTCGGACAGGACGCTACCTACGAGCAGTACTTC.

Regarding this clonotype: A much more abundant neighbour one base away suggests this may be a read error. Since no conserved phenylalanine or tryptophan closes the CDR3, a read error is the likely cause. V is TRBV24-1 and J is TRBJ2-1; 10 bases align to TRBD2. The CDR3 sequence is 17 residues long. Germline assignment: CDR1 KGHDR and CDR2 SFDVKD. Trimming cost V 9 bases and J 4 bases; bases outside gene matches: 14. The CDR3 is CATLMVTSGTEYNEQFS. DNA of the CDR3: TGTGCCACCCTGATGGTAACTAGCGGGACAGAATACAATGAGCAGTTCTCC.

Worth noting for this clonotype: This could be a read error, since a much larger clone is one nucleotide away. A read error is likely, as this CDR3 ends without the conserved phenylalanine or tryptophan. DNA for the CDR3: TGTGCCAGCAGCCAAGCTCCGAGCTCCTACAATGAGCAGTTCTCC. Translation gives CASSQAPSSYNEQFS. This chain joins TRBV3-1 and TRBJ2-1; D not certain. Germline V gene lookup returns CDR1 LGHDT and CDR2 YNNKEL (reference sequence). The CDR3 is 15 residues long. The V gene lost 1 base and the J gene lost 0 bases, with 7 bases spanning the gap.

In its sample, this clonotype ranks as medium-sized. This chain links TRBV20-1 with TRBJ2-7, with 9 bases identical to TRBD2. The CDR3 totals 14 residues. The germline V gene has CDR1 DFQATT and CDR2 SNEGSKA (reference sequence). V lost 5 bases to trimming and J lost 3 bases; unmatched junction nucleotides: 8. The CDR3 region is CSAPLAGADYEQYF. Written as DNA, the CDR3 is TGCAGTGCTCCCTTAGCGGGAGCAGACTACGAGCAGTACTTC.

This chain uses TRBV9 with TRBJ2-1, with D uncertain. Between the trimmed V and J ends, which lost 2 bases and 3 bases, there was a span of 15 bases. The CDR3 is 16 residues long. Germline-derived CDR1 and CDR2 are SGDLS and YYNGEE. Here the CDR3 DNA reads TGTGCCAGCAGCGTGACGGATTCTATCAGCTACAATGAGCAGTTCTTC. Its protein is CASSVTDSISYNEQFF.

V gene TRBV12-3 or TRBV12-4 combines with J gene TRBJ2-7, with TRBD2 matching over 10 bases. The CDR3 extends over 14 amino acids. The ends lost 2 bases at V and 3 bases at J; junction bases unmatched: 1. CDR3 region: CASSLRTSGYEQYF. CDR3 nucleotides: TGTGCCAGCAGTTTAAGGACTAGCGGCTACGAGCAGTACTTC.

This clonotype was detected only a few times. The V gene is TRBV28, the J gene TRBJ2-1; D ambiguous. Germline V gene sequence: CDR1 MDHEN, CDR2 SYDVKM. The CDR3 loop spans 17 amino acids. V was cut by 5 bases and J by 1 base, with 18 bases left in between. This chain's CDR3 is CASSPPRAVRSYNEQFF. Here the CDR3 DNA reads TGTGCCAGCAGTCCCCCTCGGGCGGTTAGGTCCTACAATGAGCAGTTCTTC.

This clonotype has a handful of counts. The J gene is TRBJ2-5, the V gene TRBV24-1, with 8 nucleotides matching TRBD2. The CDR3 consists of 16 residues. Unmatched junction bases numbered 7, after V lost 3 bases and J lost 2 bases. Germline CDR1 KGHDR, CDR2 SFDVKD. The CDR3 is CATSDPLAAIQETQYF. Here the CDR3 DNA reads TGTGCCACCAGTGATCCACTAGCGGCAATACAAGAGACCCAGTACTTC.